The entry below describes one T cell receptor beta chain. The data belong to a study of blood T cell repertoires in COVID-19. Produced via immunoSEQ multiplex PCR; TCRdb's table is partial and in-frame only. In the table there are around 370,000 clones, roughly 89% of which are singletons. Material: peripheral blood. This TCR came from a man between 18 and 35 years old with active or convalescent COVID-19.

This chain's CDR3 is CASSSQDINSPLHF. The CDR3 DNA sequence: TGTGCCAGTAGTTCCCAGGATATTAATTCACCCCTCCACTTT. V is TRBV19 and J is TRBJ1-6; D gene uncertain. CDR1 LNHDA and CDR2 SQIVND come from the germline V gene (reference sequence). The CDR3 is 14 amino acids. V lost 5 bases, J lost 6 bases, and 11 bases lay in between. The full variable domain, in which reference TRBV19 and TRBJ1-6 provide the parts outside the CDR3, is DGGITQSPKYLFRKEGQNVTLSCEQNLNHDAMYWYRQDPGQGLRLIYYSQIVNDFQKGDIAEGYSVSREKKESFPLTVTSAQKNPTAFYLCASSSQDINSPLHFGNGTRLTVT.